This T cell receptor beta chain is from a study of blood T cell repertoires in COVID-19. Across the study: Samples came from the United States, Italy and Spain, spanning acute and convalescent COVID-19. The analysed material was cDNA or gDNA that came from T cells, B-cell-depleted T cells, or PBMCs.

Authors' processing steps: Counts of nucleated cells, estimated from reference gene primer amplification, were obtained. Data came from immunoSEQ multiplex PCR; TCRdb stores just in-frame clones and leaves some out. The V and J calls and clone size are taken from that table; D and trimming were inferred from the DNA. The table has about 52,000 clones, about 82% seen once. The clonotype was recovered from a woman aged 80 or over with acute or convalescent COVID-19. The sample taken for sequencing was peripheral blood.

The CDR3 coding sequence is TGTGCCTGGAGTGTTGGAGCGGGGTTGTACAATGAGCAGTTCTTC. Encoded protein: CAWSVGAGLYNEQFF. The chain employs TRBV30 and TRBJ2-1; 7 positions agree with TRBD2. This CDR3 spans 15 amino acids. J lost 4 bases, V lost 0 bases, and 6 bases had no gene match. Per the germline V gene, CDR1 is GTSNPN and CDR2 is SVGIG (reference sequence).